The next 18 T cell receptor beta chains were all read from a single sample in a study of beta chain features in type 1 diabetes. Expressed TCRB transcripts were sequenced because the isolated RNA had all been reverse transcribed beforehand. Sequenced by immunoSEQ multiplex PCR; TCRdb stores in-frame clones only, minus some. This table holds nearly 250,000 clones, approximately 14% found once. Sequenced sample: naive CD4+ T cells from blood. These receptors all stem from a woman aged 40-49 years in good health.

This clone has just a few counts. This chain joins TRBV7-2 and TRBJ2-7; TRBD2 matches 8 bases. The germline V gene encodes CDR1 SGHTA and CDR2 FQGNSA. With 2 bases clipped from V and 4 bases from J, the junction kept 7 bases outside the gene matches. This CDR3 has 15 residues. DNA for the CDR3: TGTGCCAGCAGCTTATCGCCGGGACTAGGGTACGAGCAGTACTTC. Protein product: CASSLSPGLGYEQYF.

The DNA for the CDR3 is TGTGCCAGCAGCTTAGTGCGAGGGGAGACCCAGTACTTC. Residues: CASSLVRGETQYF. The rearrangement joins TRBV11-2 to TRBJ2-5, with D perhaps TRBD2 (5 bases). The CDR3 has 13 residues. Germline lookup yields CDR1 SGHAT and CDR2 FQNNGV. V was clipped by 1 base and J by 5 bases, with 8 bases between them.

The rearrangement joins TRBV2 to TRBJ2-5; 8 bases fit TRBD1. CDR3 size: 18 residues. V trimming: 8 bases; J trimming: 5 bases; junction bases outside the gene matches: 22. CDR1 is SNHLY and CDR2 is FYNNEI in the germline V gene. The CDR3 bases are TGTGCCAGCGCGAACAGGGGGGACCCAACGCTAAGTTCGGAGACCCAGTACTTC. Its protein is CASANRGDPTLSSETQYF.

This clone showed up just a few times. V gene TRBV11-2 combines with J gene TRBJ2-2; TRBD2 matches at 13 bases. Germline V gives CDR1 SGHAT, CDR2 FQNNGV. The CDR3 is 17 amino acids. V was clipped by 5 bases and J by 7 bases; unmatched bases: 10. CDR3 nucleotides: TGTGCCAGCAGCCGTACTAGCGGGGGGGCCGTCGTCGGGGAGCTGTTTTTT. Amino acid sequence: CASSRTSGGAVVGELFF.

This clone was found a few times. The chain is built from TRBV11-1 and TRBJ2-1; no firm D call. This CDR3 has 13 amino acids. Germline values: CDR1 SGHAT, CDR2 FQDESV (reference sequence). V was trimmed by 5 bases and J by 7 bases, leaving 12 bases between them. The CDR3 reads CASSHDLPNEQFF. In DNA, the CDR3 is TGTGCCAGCAGCCACGATCTACCAAATGAGCAGTTCTTC.

This chain uses TRBV18 with TRBJ1-1, with D possibly being TRBD1 (6 bases). CDR1 and CDR2 (germline): KGHSH, LQKENI. V shed 6 bases and J shed 7 bases, with 24 bases lying between them. CDR3 length equals 16 residues. CDR3 region: CASSPLGGSLGGEAFF. In DNA form, the CDR3 reads TGTGCCAGCTCCCCGCTAGGGGGTTCGTTGGGCGGTGAAGCTTTCTTT. The whole variable domain, remainder taken from reference TRBV18 and TRBJ1-1, is NAGVMQNPRHLVRRRGQEARLRCSPMKGHSHVYWYRQLPEEGLKFMVYLQKENIIDESGMPKERFSAEFPKEGPSILRIQQVVRGDSAAYFCASSPLGGSLGGEAFFGQGTRLTVV.

The chain links TRBV2 to TRBJ2-2; 7 bases are shared with TRBD2. This CDR3 is built from 15 residues. J gave up 0 bases and V 7 bases, and 5 bases lay outside the gene matches. Per the germline V gene, CDR1 is SNHLY and CDR2 is FYNNEI. CDR3 nucleotide sequence: TGTGCCAGCAAGGGAGGGCTCCCGAACACCGGGGAGCTGTTTTTT. The encoded protein is CASKGGLPNTGELFF.

The chain has TRBV5-4 and TRBJ2-1; TRBD2 agrees at 11 bases. The CDR3 has 13 residues. V dropped 4 bases and J dropped 14; count of bases not matched to a gene: 8. Germline assignment: CDR1 SGHNT and CDR2 YYREEE (reference sequence). The DNA of the CDR3 is TGTGCCAGCAGCGTGGGACTAGCGGACAGAAAGTTCTTC. Its protein is CASSVGLADRKFF.

This clone appeared a single time. The chain uses TRBV7-2 and TRBJ1-1; tentative D call: TRBD1 (6 bases). CDR1 is SGHTA, CDR2 FQGNSA, per germline. V was shortened by 5 bases and J by 0 bases, with 16 bases between the two germline ends. The CDR3 consists of 16 residues. The chain's CDR3 is CASSMRQVWMNTEAFF. CDR3 sequence (DNA): TGTGCCAGCAGCATGCGACAGGTCTGGATGAACACTGAAGCTTTCTTT.

The chain combines TRBV10-3 with TRBJ2-3; 8 nucleotides line up with TRBD2. Per germline, CDR1 ENHRY and CDR2 SYGVKD. CDR3 length equals 15 residues. Trimming took 2 bases from V and 0 from J; bases not matched to a gene: 1. The CDR3 DNA reads as TGTGCCATCAGTGAGACTAGCGGTAGCACAGATACGCAGTATTTT. Amino acids: CAISETSGSTDTQYF.

The gene calls are TRBV5-1 and TRBJ2-3, with 10 bases fitting TRBD1. The germline CDR1 and CDR2 sequences are SGHRS and YFSETQ. The CDR3 runs to 14 residues. V was clipped by 4 bases and J by 6 bases; unmatched bases: 5. Written as DNA, the CDR3 is TGCGCCAGCAGCCCCGACAGGGGGCCCGATACGCAGTATTTT. It codes for CASSPDRGPDTQYF. Filled out from reference TRBV5-1 and TRBJ2-3, the complete variable domain reads KAGVTQTPRYLIKTRGQQVTLSCSPISGHRSVSWYQQTPGQGLQFLFEYFSETQRNKGNFPGRFSGRQFSNSRSEMNVSTLELGDSALYLCASSPDRGPDTQYFGPGTRLTVL.

The chain joins TRBV4-3 to TRBJ2-7, with 13 bases matching TRBD2. The J segment lost 3 bases and the V segment lost 1 base, leaving 0 bases of the junction unmatched. CDR3 size: 15 residues. Germline V lookup: CDR1 LGHNA, CDR2 YSLEER. CDR3 amino acids: CASSQGTSGGYEQYF. The DNA for the CDR3 is TGCGCCAGCAGCCAAGGGACTAGCGGGGGCTACGAGCAGTACTTC.

This clone was picked up a small number of times. This chain links TRBV5-5 with TRBJ2-7; 8 bases line up with TRBD1. Germline-derived CDR1 and CDR2 are SGHKS and YYEKEE (reference sequence). The CDR3 consists of 13 residues. The V gene end was trimmed by 4 bases and the J gene end by 4 bases; junction bases not matched to a gene: 4. CDR3 bases: TGTGCCAGCAGCCGGGACAGGTGGTACGAGCAGTACTTC. Translation: CASSRDRWYEQYF.

This sequence joins TRBV6-5 and TRBJ2-7; 9 bases line up with TRBD2. With 0 bases clipped from V and 4 bases from J, the junction kept 4 bases outside the gene matches. Looked up from germline, CDR1 is MNHEY and CDR2 is SVGAGI. The CDR3 extends over 15 amino acids. In DNA, the CDR3 is TGTGCCAGCAGTTACTCGATTAGCGGGGGTTACGAGCAGTACTTC. Translated, it gives CASSYSISGGYEQYF.

This clone turned up a few times. The CDR3 DNA is TGTGCCAGCAGCTCTTTGATTCGGGAGCAGTACTTC. Translating gives CASSSLIREQYF. The gene calls are TRBV7-9 and TRBJ2-7; no clear D gene. The V end lost 4 bases, the J end lost 7 bases, and 11 bases lay between the germline ends. Per the germline V gene, CDR1 is SEHNR and CDR2 is FQNEAQ (reference sequence). CDR3 size: 12 residues.

This clone was seen a handful of times. This sequence joins TRBV2 and TRBJ1-5, with 7 nucleotides matching TRBD1. The germline V gene has CDR1 SNHLY and CDR2 FYNNEI. V lost 8 bases and J lost 6; bases outside the gene matches: 7. The CDR3 length is 13 residues. The DNA of the CDR3 is TGTGCCAGCCACAGGGACAGAGCTCAGCCCCAGCATTTT. It yields the protein CASHRDRAQPQHF.

This clone turned up a few times. The V and J genes are TRBV4-2 and TRBJ2-2, with 8 bases that match TRBD2. Unmatched junction bases numbered 2, after V lost 2 bases and J lost 0 bases. This CDR3 comprises 16 residues. In germline, CDR1 is LGHNA, CDR2 YNFKEQ. CDR3 DNA sequence: TGTGCCAGCAGCCAACTAGCGGGCTCGAACACCGGGGAGCTGTTTTTT. Amino acids: CASSQLAGSNTGELFF.

A few counts support this clone. The CDR3: CASSYAVWGGDTEAFF. The CDR3 nucleotides read TGTGCCAGCAGTTACGCTGTCTGGGGCGGGGACACTGAAGCTTTCTTT. The rearrangement uses TRBV6-5 and TRBJ1-1; possibly TRBD1 for D (5 bases). There are 16 residues in the CDR3. The germline V gene encodes CDR1 MNHEY and CDR2 SVGAGI. Trimming left V 2 bases short and J 3 bases short, with 16 bases between.